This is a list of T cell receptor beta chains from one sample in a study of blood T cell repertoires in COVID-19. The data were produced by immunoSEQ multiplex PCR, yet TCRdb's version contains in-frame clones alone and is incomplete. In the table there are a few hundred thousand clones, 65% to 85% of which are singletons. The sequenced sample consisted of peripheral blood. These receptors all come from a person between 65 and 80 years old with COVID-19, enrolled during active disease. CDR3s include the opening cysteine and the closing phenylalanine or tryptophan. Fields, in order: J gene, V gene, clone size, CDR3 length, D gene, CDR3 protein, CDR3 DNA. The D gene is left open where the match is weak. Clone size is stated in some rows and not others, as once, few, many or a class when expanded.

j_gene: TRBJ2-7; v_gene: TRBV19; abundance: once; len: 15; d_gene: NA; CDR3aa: CASSIGARAVYEQYF; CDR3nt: TGTGCCAGTAGTATCGGCGCCAGGGCGGTCTACGAGCAGTACTTC
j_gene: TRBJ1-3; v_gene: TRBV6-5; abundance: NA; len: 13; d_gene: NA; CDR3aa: CASSRSSGNTIYF; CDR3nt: TGTGCCAGCAGTAGGAGCTCTGGAAACACCATATATTTT
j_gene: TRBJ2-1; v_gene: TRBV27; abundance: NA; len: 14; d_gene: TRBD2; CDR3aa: CASSLESGRNEQFF; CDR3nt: TGTGCCAGCAGCCTAGAAAGCGGGAGAAATGAGCAGTTCTTC
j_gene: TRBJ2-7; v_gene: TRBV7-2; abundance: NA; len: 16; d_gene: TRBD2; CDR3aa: CASSLVASGGTYEQYF; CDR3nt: TGTGCCAGCAGCTTAGTGGCTAGCGGGGGGACCTACGAGCAGTACTTC
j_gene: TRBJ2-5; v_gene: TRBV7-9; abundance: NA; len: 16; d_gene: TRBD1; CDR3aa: CASSPPGTGPQETQYF; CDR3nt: TGTGCCAGCAGCCCCCCCGGGACAGGCCCTCAAGAGACCCAGTACTTC
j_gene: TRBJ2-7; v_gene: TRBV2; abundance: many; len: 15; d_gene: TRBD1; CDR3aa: CASSGQGAGSYEQYF; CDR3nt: TGTGCCAGCAGTGGCCAGGGGGCGGGTTCCTACGAGCAGTACTTC
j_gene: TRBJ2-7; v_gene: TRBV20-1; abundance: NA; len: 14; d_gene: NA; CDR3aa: CSASGPSPNLEQYF; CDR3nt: TGCAGTGCTAGTGGGCCTAGTCCCAACCTCGAGCAGTACTTC
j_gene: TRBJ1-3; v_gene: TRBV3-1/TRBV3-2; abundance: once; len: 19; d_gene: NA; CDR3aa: CASSQVAGQFQSSGNTIYF; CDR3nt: TGTGCCAGCAGCCAAGTGGCGGGGCAGTTCCAATCCTCTGGAAACACCATATATTTT
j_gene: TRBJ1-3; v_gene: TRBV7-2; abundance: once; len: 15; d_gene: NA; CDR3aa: CASGKGQNSGNTIYF; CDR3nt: TGTGCCAGCGGGAAAGGACAGAATTCTGGAAACACCATATATTTT
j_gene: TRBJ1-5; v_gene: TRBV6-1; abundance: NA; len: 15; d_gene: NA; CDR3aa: CASSEKQGGNQPQHF; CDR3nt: TGTGCCAGCAGTGAGAAACAGGGTGGGAATCAGCCCCAGCATTTT
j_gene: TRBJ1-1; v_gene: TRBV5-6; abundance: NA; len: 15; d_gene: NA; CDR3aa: CASRRSMGAGAEAFF; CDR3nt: TGTGCCAGCAGACGATCGATGGGGGCCGGGGCTGAAGCTTTCTTT
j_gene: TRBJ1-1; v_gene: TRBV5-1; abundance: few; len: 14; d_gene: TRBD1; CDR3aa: CASSSGQGNTEAFF; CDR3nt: TGCGCCAGCAGCTCAGGACAGGGGAACACTGAAGCTTTCTTT
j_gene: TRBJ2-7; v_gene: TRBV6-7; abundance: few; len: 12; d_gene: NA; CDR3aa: CASSPRAYEQYF; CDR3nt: TGTGCCAGCAGTCCCCGCGCCTACGAGCAGTACTTC
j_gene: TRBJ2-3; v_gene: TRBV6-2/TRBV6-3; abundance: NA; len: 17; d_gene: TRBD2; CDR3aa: CASSYPPLAGITDTQYF; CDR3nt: TGTGCCAGCAGTTACCCGCCGCTAGCGGGGATCACAGATACGCAGTATTTT
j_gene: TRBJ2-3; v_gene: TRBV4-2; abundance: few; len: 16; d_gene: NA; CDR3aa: CASSQEASVSTDTQYF; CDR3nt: TGTGCCAGCAGCCAAGAGGCTAGCGTGAGCACAGATACGCAGTATTTT
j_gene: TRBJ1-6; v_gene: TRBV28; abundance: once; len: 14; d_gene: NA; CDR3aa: CASNFRGIWSPLHF; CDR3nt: TGTGCCAGCAATTTTCGGGGAATTTGGTCACCCCTCCACTTT
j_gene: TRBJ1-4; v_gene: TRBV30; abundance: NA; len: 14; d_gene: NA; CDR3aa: CAWSRGLRAEKLFF; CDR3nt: TGTGCCTGGAGTAGGGGCCTCCGGGCTGAAAAACTGTTTTTT
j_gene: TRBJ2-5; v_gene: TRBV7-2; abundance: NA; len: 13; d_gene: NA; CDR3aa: CASSFKQGETQYF; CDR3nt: TGTGCCAGCAGCTTCAAGCAGGGTGAGACCCAGTACTTC
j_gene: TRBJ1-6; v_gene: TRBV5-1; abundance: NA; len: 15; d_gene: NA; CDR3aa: CASSLTAAEFAPLHF; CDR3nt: TGCGCCAGCAGCTTGACCGCGGCGGAATTTGCACCCCTCCACTTT
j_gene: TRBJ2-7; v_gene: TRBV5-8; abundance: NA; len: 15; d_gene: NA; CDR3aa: CASSLVGGGSYEQYF; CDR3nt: TGTGCCAGCAGCTTAGTGGGCGGAGGCTCCTACGAGCAGTACTTC
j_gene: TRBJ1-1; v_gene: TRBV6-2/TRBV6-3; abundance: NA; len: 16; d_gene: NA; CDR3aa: CASSWQIETGNTEAFF; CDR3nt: TGTGCCAGCAGTTGGCAAATTGAAACAGGGAACACTGAAGCTTTCTTT
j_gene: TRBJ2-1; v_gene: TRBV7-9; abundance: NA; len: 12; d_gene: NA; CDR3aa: CASSVTGVPQFF; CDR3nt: TGTGCCAGCAGCGTAACCGGGGTGCCACAGTTCTTC
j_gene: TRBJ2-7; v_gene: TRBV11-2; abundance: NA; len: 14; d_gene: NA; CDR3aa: CASSFQPSSYEQYF; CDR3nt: TGTGCCAGCAGCTTCCAACCGAGCTCCTACGAGCAGTACTTC
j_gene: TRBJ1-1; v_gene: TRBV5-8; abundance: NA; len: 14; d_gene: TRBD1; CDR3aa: CASSLDRGGTEAFF; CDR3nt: TGTGCCAGCAGCTTGGACAGGGGAGGCACTGAAGCTTTCTTT
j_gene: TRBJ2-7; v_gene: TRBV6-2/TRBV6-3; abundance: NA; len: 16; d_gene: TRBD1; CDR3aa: CASSYSGPGQGTEQYF; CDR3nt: TGTGCCAGCAGTTACTCGGGACCGGGACAGGGCACCGAGCAGTACTTC
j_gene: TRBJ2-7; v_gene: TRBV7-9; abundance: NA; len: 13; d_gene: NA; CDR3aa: CASSDWISYEQYF; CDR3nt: TGTGCCAGCAGCGACTGGATCTCCTACGAGCAGTACTTC
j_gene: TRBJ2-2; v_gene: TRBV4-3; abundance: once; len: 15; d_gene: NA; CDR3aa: CASSQVKEGPGELFF; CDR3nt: TGCGCCAGCAGCCAAGTAAAAGAGGGCCCCGGGGAGCTGTTTTTT
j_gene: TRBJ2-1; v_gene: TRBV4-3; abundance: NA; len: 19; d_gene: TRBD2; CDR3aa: CASSRAGTSGGVTYNEQFF; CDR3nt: TGCGCCAGCAGCCGAGCGGGGACTAGCGGGGGGGTGACCTACAATGAGCAGTTCTTC
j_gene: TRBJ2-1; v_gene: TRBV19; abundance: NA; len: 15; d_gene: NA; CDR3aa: CASRPRGAAVNEQFF; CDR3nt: TGTGCCAGTAGACCTCGGGGGGCCGCCGTTAATGAGCAGTTCTTC
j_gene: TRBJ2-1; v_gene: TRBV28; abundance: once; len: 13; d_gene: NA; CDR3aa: CASSLWTNNEQFF; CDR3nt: TGTGCCAGCAGTTTATGGACAAACAATGAGCAGTTCTTC
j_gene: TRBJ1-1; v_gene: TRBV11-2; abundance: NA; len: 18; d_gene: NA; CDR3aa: CASSLDREVGFYGSEAFF; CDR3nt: TGTGCCAGCAGCTTAGATCGGGAAGTGGGATTTTACGGCTCTGAAGCTTTCTTT
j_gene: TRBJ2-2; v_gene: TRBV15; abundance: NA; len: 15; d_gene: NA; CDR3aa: CATSRDRTITGELFF; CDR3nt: TGTGCCACCAGCAGAGATCGGACTATCACCGGGGAGCTGTTTTTT
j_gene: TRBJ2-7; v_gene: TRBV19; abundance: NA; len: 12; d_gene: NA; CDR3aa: CASSTGFNEQYF; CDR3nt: TGTGCCAGTAGTACAGGGTTCAACGAGCAGTACTTC
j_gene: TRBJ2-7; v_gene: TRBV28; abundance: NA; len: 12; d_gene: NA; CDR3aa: CASSSTVDEQYF; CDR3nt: TGTGCCAGCAGCTCGACAGTGGACGAGCAGTACTTC
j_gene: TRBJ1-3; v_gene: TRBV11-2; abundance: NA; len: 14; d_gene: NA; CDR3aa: CASSSDTSGNTIYF; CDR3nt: TGTGCCAGCAGCTCGGACACTTCTGGAAACACCATATATTTT
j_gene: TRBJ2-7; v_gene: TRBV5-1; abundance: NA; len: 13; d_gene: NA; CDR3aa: CASTDGTGYEQYF; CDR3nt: TGCGCCAGCACCGACGGCACGGGCTACGAGCAGTACTTC
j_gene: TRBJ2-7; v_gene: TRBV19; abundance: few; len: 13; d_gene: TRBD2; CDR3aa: CASSQTSGSEQYF; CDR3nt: TGTGCCAGTAGCCAGACTAGCGGAAGCGAGCAGTACTTC
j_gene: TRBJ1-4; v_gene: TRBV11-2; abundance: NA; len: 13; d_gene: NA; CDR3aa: CASSLPTGSDLFF; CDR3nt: TGTGCCAGCAGCTTACCTACCGGGTCCGATCTGTTTTTT
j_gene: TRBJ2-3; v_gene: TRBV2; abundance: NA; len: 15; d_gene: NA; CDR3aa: CASSARGVLTDTQYF; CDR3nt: TGTGCCAGCAGTGCCAGGGGGGTTCTGACAGATACGCAGTATTTT
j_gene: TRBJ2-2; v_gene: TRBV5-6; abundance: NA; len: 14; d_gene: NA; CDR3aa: CASSLARVFGELFF; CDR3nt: TGTGCCAGCAGCTTGGCCAGGGTTTTCGGGGAGCTGTTTTTT
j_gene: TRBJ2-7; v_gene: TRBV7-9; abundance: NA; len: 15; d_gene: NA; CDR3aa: CASSLGFRATYEQYF; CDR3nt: TGTGCCAGCAGCTTAGGTTTCAGGGCCACCTACGAGCAGTACTTC
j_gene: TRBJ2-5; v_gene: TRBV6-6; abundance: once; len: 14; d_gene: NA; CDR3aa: CASSYAAGQETQYF; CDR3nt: TGTGCCAGCAGTTACGCGGCGGGGCAAGAGACCCAGTACTTC
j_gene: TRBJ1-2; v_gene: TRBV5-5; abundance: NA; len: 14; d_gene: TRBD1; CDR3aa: CASSPTGAFRGYTF; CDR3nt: TGTGCCAGCAGCCCCACAGGGGCATTCCGTGGCTACACCTTC
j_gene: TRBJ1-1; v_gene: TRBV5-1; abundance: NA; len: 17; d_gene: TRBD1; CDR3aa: CASSLGPSGTGNTEAFF; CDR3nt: TGCGCCAGCAGCTTGGGACCCTCCGGGACAGGGAACACTGAAGCTTTCTTT
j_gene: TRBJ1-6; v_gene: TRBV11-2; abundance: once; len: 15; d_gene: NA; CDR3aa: CASSLDPGRDSPLHF; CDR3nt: TGTGCCAGCAGCTTAGACCCGGGTCGGGATTCACCCCTCCACTTT
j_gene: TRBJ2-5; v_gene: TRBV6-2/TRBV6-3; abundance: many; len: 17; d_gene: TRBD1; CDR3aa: CASSYRVGDSRTETQYF; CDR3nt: TGTGCCAGCAGTTACAGAGTGGGGGACAGTAGGACGGAGACCCAGTACTTC
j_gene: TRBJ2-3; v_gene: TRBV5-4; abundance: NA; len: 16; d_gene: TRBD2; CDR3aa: CASSLLSSGGANTQYF; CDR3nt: TGTGCCAGCAGCTTGCTTAGCAGCGGGGGGGCCAATACGCAGTATTTT
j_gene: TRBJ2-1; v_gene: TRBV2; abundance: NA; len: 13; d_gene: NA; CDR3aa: CASGGRVFNEQFF; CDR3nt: TGTGCCAGCGGGGGCAGGGTTTTCAATGAGCAGTTCTTC
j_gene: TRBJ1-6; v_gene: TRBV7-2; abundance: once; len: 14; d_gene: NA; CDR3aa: CASSLGGISSPLHF; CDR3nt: TGTGCCAGCAGCTTAGGTGGCATCAGTTCACCCCTCCACTTT
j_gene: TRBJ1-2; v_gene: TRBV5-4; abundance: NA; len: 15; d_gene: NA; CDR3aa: CASITRGGFQDGYTF; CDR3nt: TGTGCCAGCATCACGAGAGGGGGTTTTCAGGATGGCTACACCTTC
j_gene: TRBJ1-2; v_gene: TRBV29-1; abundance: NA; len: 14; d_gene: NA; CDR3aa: CSVGEPDTNYGYTF; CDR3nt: TGCAGCGTTGGGGAACCGGACACTAACTATGGCTACACCTTC
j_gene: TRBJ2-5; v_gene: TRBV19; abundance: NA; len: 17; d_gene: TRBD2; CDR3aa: CASSTRTRGDPKETQYF; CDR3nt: TGTGCCAGTAGTACTAGGACGCGGGGGGACCCCAAAGAGACCCAGTACTTC
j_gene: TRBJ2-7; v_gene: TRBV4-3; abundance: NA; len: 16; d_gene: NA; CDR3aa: CASSQRTDPTIYEQYF; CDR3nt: TGCGCCAGCAGCCAACGGACAGACCCAACGATCTACGAGCAGTACTTC
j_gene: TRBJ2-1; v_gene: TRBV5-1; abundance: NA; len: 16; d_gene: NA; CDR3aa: CASSLVRAGRTGEQFF; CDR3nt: TGCGCCAGCAGCTTGGTTCGGGCAGGCCGAACAGGTGAGCAGTTCTTC